The TCR beta chain under discussion was sequenced for a study of cytomegalovirus exposure and HLA in healthy donors. CDR1 and CDR2 from the germline V gene are KGHSH and LQKENI. CDR3 length equals 15 residues. Trimming took off 3 bases at V and 0 bases at J, with 11 bases between the two ends. With 60 Vbeta and 13 Jbeta primers, the PCR was carried out. Profiling relied on immunoSEQ multiplex PCR, and the TCRdb table lists in-frame clones only, not all of them. Among roughly 99,000 clones listed, roughly four fifths were seen once. Worth noting for this clone: Other DNA sequences within the sample encode an identical CDR3.

Sequencing was done on a sample of PBMCs. The sequence was obtained from a man younger than 30 in good health and CMV-seronegative. The J gene is TRBJ1-1, the V gene TRBV18; no definite D call. The CDR3 reads CASSPVVSMNTEAFF. DNA of the CDR3: TGTGCCAGCTCACCGGTAGTTAGTATGAACACTGAAGCTTTCTTT.